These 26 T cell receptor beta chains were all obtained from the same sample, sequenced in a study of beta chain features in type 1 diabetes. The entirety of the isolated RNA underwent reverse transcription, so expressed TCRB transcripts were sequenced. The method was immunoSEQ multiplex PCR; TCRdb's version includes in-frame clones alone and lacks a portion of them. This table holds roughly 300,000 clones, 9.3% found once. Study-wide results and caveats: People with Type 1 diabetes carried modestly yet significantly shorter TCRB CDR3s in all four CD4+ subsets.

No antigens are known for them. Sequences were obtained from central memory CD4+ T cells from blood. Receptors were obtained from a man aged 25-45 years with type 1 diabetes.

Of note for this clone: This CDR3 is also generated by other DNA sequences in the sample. DNA for the CDR3: TGTGCCAGCAGCTTGGGACAGCACCAAGAGACCCAGTACTTC. Translation gives CASSLGQHQETQYF. The chain links TRBV7-2 to TRBJ2-5; 7 bases line up with TRBD1. Trimming removed 3 bases from V and 0 bases from J; junction bases left unmatched: 1. The CDR3 spans 14 residues. Germline V CDR1 and CDR2: SGHTA, FQGNSA.

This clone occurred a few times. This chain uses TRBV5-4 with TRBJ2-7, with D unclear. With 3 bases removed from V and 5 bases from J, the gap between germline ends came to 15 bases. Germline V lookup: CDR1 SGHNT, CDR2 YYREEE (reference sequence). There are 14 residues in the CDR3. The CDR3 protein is CASSSKTGQNEQYF. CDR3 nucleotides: TGTGCCAGCAGCTCGAAAACCGGGCAGAACGAGCAGTACTTC. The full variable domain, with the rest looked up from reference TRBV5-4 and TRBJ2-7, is ETGVTQSPTHLIKTRGQQVTLRCSSQSGHNTVSWYQQALGQGPQFIFQYYREEENGRGNFPPRFSGLQFPNYSSELNVNALELDDSALYLCASSSKTGQNEQYFGPGTRLTVT.

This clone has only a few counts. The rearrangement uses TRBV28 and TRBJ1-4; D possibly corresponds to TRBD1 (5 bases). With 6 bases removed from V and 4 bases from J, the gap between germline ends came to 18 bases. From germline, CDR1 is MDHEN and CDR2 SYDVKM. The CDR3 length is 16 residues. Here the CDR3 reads CASRTPFTGNNEKLFF. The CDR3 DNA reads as TGTGCCAGCAGAACCCCATTTACAGGAAATAATGAAAAACTGTTTTTT.

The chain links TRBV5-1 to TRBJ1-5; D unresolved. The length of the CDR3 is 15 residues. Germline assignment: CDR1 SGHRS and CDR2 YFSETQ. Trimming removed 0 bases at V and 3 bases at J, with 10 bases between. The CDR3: CASSLVAGPNQPQHF. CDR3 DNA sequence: TGCGCCAGCAGCTTGGTCGCGGGCCCCAATCAGCCCCAGCATTTT. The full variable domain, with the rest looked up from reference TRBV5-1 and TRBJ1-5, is KAGVTQTPRYLIKTRGQQVTLSCSPISGHRSVSWYQQTPGQGLQFLFEYFSETQRNKGNFPGRFSGRQFSNSRSEMNVSTLELGDSALYLCASSLVAGPNQPQHFGDGTRLSIL.

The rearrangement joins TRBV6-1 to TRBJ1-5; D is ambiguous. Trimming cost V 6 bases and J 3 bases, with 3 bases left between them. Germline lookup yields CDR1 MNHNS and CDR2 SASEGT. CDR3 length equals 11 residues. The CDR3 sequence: CASSDNQPQHF. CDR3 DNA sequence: TGTGCCAGCAGCGACAATCAGCCCCAGCATTTT.

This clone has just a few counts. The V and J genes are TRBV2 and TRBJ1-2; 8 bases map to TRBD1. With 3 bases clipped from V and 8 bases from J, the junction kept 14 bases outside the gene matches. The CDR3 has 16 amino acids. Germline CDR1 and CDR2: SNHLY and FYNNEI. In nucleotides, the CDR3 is TGTGCCAGCAGTGACCAGAACAGGGGGATCCTAGGGGGCTACACCTTC. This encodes CASSDQNRGILGGYTF.

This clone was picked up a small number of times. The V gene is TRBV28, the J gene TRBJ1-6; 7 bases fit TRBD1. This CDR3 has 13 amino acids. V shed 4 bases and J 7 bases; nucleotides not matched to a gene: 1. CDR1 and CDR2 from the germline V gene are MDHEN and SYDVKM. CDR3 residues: CASSSRGNSPLHF. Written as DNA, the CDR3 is TGTGCCAGCAGTTCCAGGGGGAATTCACCCCTCCACTTT. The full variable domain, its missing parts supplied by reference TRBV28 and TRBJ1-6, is DVKVTQSSRYLVKRTGEKVFLECVQDMDHENMFWYRQDPGLGLRLIYFSYDVKMKEKGDIPEGYSVSREKKERFSLILESASTNQTSMYLCASSSRGNSPLHFGNGTRLTVT.

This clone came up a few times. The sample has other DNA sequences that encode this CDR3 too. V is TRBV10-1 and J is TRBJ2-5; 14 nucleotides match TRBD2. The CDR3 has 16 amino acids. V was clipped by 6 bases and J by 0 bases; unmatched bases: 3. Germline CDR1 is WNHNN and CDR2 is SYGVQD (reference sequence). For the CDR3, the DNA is TGCGCCAGCAGCTCGACTAGCGGGGGGGACCAAGAGACCCAGTACTTC. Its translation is CASSSTSGGDQETQYF.

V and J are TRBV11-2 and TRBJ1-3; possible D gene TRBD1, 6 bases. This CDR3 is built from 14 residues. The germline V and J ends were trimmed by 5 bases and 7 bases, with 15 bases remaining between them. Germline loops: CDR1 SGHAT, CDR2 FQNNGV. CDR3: CASSPSGGGNTIYF. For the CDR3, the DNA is TGTGCCAGCAGCCCCTCGGGGGGCGGGAACACCATATATTTT.

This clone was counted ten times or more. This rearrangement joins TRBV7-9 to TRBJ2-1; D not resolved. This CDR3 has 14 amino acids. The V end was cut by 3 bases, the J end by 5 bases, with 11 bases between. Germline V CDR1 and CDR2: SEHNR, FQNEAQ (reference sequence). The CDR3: CASSLSIGNNEQFF. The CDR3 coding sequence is TGTGCCAGCAGCTTGAGTATCGGCAACAATGAGCAGTTCTTC.

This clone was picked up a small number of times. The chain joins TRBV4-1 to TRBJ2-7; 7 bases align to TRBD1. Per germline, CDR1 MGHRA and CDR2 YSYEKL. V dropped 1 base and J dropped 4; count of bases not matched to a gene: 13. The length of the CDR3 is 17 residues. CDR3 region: CASSQGPTGTVSYEQYF. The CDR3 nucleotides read TGCGCCAGCAGCCAAGGACCAACCGGGACAGTTTCATACGAGCAGTACTTC.

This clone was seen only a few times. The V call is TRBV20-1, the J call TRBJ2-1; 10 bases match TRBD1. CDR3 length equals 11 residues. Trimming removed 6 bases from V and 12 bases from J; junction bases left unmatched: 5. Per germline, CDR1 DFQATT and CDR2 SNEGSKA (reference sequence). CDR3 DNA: TGCAGTGCACATCGGACAGGGGGGCAGTTCTTC. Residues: CSAHRTGGQFF.

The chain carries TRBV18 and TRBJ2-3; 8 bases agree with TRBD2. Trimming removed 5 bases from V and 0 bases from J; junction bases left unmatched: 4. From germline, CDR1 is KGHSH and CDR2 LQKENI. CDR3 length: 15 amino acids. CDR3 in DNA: TGTGCCAGCTCAAGAGCGGGGGTTAGCACAGATACGCAGTATTTT. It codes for CASSRAGVSTDTQYF.

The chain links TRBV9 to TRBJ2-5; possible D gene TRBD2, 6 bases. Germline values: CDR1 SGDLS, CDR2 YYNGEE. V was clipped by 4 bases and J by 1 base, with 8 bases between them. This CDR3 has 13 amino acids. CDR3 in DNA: TGTGCCAGCAGCATTAGCGGCCAAGAGACCCAGTACTTC. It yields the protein CASSISGQETQYF.

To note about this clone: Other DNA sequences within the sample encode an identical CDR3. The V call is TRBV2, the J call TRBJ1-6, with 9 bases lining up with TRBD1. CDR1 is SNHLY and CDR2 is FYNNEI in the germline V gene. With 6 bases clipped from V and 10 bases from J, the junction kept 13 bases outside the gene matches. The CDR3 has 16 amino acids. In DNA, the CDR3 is TGTGCCAGCAGCGAAACTGCGGGACAGGGACACTCACCCCTCCACTTT. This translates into CASSETAGQGHSPLHF.

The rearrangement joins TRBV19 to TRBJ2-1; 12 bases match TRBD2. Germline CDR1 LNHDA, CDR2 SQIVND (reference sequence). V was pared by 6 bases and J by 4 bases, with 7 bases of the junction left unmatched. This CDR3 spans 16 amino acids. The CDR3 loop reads CASRDLTSGGYNEQFF. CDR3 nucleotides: TGTGCCAGTAGGGACCTGACTAGCGGGGGTTACAATGAGCAGTTCTTC.

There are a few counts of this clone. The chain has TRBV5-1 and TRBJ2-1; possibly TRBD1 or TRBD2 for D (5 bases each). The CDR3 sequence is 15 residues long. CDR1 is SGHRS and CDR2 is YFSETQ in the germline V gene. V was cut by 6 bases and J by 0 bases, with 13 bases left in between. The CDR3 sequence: CASKGSPSSYNEQFF. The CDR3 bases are TGCGCCAGCAAGGGGAGTCCCAGCTCCTACAATGAGCAGTTCTTC. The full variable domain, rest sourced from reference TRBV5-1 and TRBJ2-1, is KAGVTQTPRYLIKTRGQQVTLSCSPISGHRSVSWYQQTPGQGLQFLFEYFSETQRNKGNFPGRFSGRQFSNSRSEMNVSTLELGDSALYLCASKGSPSSYNEQFFGPGTRLTVL.

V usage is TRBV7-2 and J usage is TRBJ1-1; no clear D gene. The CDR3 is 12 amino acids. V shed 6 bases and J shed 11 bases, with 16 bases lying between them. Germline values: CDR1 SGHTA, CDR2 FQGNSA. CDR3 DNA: TGTGCCAGCAGTCCCCTCGAGGGCACGGCTTTCTTT. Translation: CASSPLEGTAFF. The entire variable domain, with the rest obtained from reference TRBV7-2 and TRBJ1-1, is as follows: GAGVSQSPSNKVTEKGKDVELRCDPISGHTALYWYRQSLGQGLEFLIYFQGNSAPDKSGLPSDRFSAERTGGSVSTLTIQRTQQEDSAVYLCASSPLEGTAFFGQGTRLTVV.

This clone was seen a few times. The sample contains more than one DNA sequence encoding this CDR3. Here the CDR3 reads CSVELQETQYF. The CDR3 DNA sequence: TGCAGCGTTGAACTTCAAGAGACCCAGTACTTC. The V gene is TRBV29-1, the J gene TRBJ2-5, with no clear D. CDR1 SQVTM and CDR2 ANQGSEA come from the germline V gene. Trimming removed 2 bases from V and 2 bases from J, with 3 bases in between. The CDR3 totals 11 residues.

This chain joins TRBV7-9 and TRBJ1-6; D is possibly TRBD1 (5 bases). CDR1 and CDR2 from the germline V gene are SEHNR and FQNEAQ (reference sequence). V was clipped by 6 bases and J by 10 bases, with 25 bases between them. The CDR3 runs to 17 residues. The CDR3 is CASSSTPRQTQQSPLHF. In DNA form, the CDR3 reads TGTGCCAGCAGTTCGACACCCAGACAGACACAACAGTCACCCCTCCACTTT.

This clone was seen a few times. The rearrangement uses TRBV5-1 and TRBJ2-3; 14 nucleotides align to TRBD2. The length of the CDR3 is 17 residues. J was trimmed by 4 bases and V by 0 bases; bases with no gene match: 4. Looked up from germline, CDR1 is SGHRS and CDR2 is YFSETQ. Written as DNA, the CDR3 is TGCGCCAGCAGCTTGGAGGCGACTAGCGGGGGGGCAGATACGCAGTATTTT. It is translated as CASSLEATSGGADTQYF.

The CDR3 is CAWSVPLGIPDRTGNTIYF. The CDR3 DNA reads as TGTGCCTGGAGTGTACCGCTGGGGATTCCGGACAGAACTGGAAACACCATATATTTT. The rearrangement uses TRBV30 and TRBJ1-3; TRBD1 is a possible D gene (6 bases). Trimming left V 0 bases short and J 2 bases short, with 23 bases between. This CDR3 contains 19 residues. The germline CDR1 and CDR2 sequences are GTSNPN and SVGIG (reference sequence).

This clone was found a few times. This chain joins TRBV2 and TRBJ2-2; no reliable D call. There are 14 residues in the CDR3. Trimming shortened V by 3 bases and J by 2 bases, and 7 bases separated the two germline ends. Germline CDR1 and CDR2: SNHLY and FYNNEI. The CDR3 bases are TGTGCCAGCAGTGAGTGGCCAAACACCGGGGAGCTGTTTTTT. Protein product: CASSEWPNTGELFF.

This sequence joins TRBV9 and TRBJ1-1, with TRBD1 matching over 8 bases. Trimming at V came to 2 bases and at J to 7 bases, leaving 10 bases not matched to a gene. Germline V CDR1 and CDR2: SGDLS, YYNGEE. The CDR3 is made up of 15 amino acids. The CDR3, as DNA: TGTGCCAGCAGCGTCCAGACAGGGGAAGGTAGTGAAGCTTTCTTT. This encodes CASSVQTGEGSEAFF.

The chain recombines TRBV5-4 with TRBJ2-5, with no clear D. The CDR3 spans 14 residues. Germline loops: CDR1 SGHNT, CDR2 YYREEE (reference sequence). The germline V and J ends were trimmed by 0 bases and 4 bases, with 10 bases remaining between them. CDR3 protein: CASSLGAVGETQYF. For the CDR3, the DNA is TGTGCCAGCAGCTTGGGGGCGGTAGGAGAGACCCAGTACTTC.

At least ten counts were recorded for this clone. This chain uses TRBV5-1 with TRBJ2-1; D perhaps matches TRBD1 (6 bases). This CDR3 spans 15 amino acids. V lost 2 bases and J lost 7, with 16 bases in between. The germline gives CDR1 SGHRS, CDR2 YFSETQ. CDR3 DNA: TGCGCCAGCAGCTTAACCCCGGGACAACTGAATGAGCAGTTCTTC. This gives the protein CASSLTPGQLNEQFF.